This paragraph covers one T cell receptor beta chain sequence. The data stem from a study of blood T cell repertoires in COVID-19. The authors' processing: It was from reference gene primer amplification that nucleated cell counts were estimated. Sequenced by immunoSEQ multiplex PCR; TCRdb stores in-frame clones only, minus some. The D gene and trimming were derived from the DNA, and the V and J assignments and clone size from that table. The repertoire holds approximately 270,000 clones, with around 90% as singletons. The sequencing sample was made of PBMCs or T cells enriched from blood (not recorded which). This clonotype was obtained from a man in his forties or fifties who had been exposed to COVID-19.

The CDR3 here is CASSPPGGSEKLFF. The CDR3 bases are TGTGCCAGCAGCCCCCCGGGGGGTAGCGAAAAACTGTTTTTT. The chain combines TRBV11-2 with TRBJ1-4; weak D call: TRBD1 (5 bases). Germline CDR1 SGHAT, CDR2 FQNNGV. This CDR3 region has 14 residues. Trimming removed 5 bases at V and 8 bases at J, with 15 bases between.